The 26 T cell receptor beta chains listed next were all sequenced from one sample in a study of Ad26.COV2.S vaccination and SARS-CoV-2 variants. TCRdb keeps only in-frame clones here, not all; method: immunoSEQ multiplex PCR. The data contain under 550,000 clones, 80% to 95% of them seen just once; the ten biggest clones take up about 12%. Documented treatment: roughly 19 received Ad26.COV2.S at low or high dose, single or two shots; roughly five received placebo; per-sample allocation not given. Sampling was performed 63 days after the first vaccine or placebo injection. Sequencing used peripheral blood, obtained in a trial of Ad26.COV2.S vaccine versus placebo. The receptors were sampled from a person aged 18-60 years who received the Ad26.COV2.S COVID-19 vaccine or a placebo.

The rearrangement joins TRBV6-2 or TRBV6-3 to TRBJ2-7, with 9 positions matching TRBD2. The germline gives CDR1 MNHEY, CDR2 SVGEGT. This CDR3 has 15 amino acids. J gave up 3 bases and V 0 bases, and 3 bases lay outside the gene matches. In DNA, the CDR3 is TGTGCCAGCAGTTACTCGTTTAGCGGGAGCTACGAGCAGTACTTC. This translates into CASSYSFSGSYEQYF.

This clone was observed a few times. The CDR3, as DNA: TGTGCCAGCAGCGTAGCCCCACTCGGCGGGAGCTCCTACAATGAGCAGTTCTTC. Its translation is CASSVAPLGGSSYNEQFF. This chain links TRBV9 with TRBJ2-1, with 7 nucleotides matching TRBD2. Unmatched junction bases numbered 9, after V lost 0 bases and J lost 0 bases. The germline gives CDR1 SGDLS, CDR2 YYNGEE. CDR3 length: 18 residues.

This clone occurred once. The chain is built from TRBV29-1 and TRBJ2-4, with no clear D. The V gene lost 6 bases and the J gene lost 0 bases, with 15 bases spanning the gap. The CDR3 extends over 15 amino acids. Germline V gene lookup returns CDR1 SQVTM and CDR2 ANQGSEA. CDR3 nucleotides: TGCAGCGTGAACCTAGTCGGGCTAGCCAAAAACATTCAGTACTTC. The encoded protein is CSVNLVGLAKNIQYF.

This chain joins TRBV25-1 and TRBJ2-5; D is perhaps TRBD1 (5 bases). The CDR3 length is 18 residues. Germline CDR1 is MGHDK and CDR2 is SYGVNS. Trimming left V 1 base short and J 0 bases short, with 18 bases between. The CDR3 loop reads CASSELERAGPYQETQYF. Here the CDR3 DNA reads TGTGCCAGCAGTGAATTGGAGCGTGCAGGGCCTTACCAAGAGACCCAGTACTTC. Drawing the rest from reference TRBV25-1 and TRBJ2-5, the complete variable domain is EADIYQTPRYLVIGTGKKITLECSQTMGHDKMYWYQQDPGMELHLIHYSYGVNSTEKGDLSSESTVSRIRTEHFPLTLESARPSHTSQYLCASSELERAGPYQETQYFGPGTRLLVL.

This chain uses TRBV5-4 with TRBJ2-3; tentatively, D is TRBD1 or TRBD2 (5 bases each). The V gene lost 3 bases and the J gene lost 4 bases, with 18 bases spanning the gap. The CDR3 runs to 16 residues. CDR1 SGHNT and CDR2 YYREEE come from the germline V gene (reference sequence). The CDR3 region has the DNA TGTGCCAGCAGCTCCGTGGTTAGTAGAGGGGCAGATACGCAGTATTTT. Encoded protein: CASSSVVSRGADTQYF. Full variable domain (remainder filled in from reference TRBV5-4 and TRBJ2-3): ETGVTQSPTHLIKTRGQQVTLRCSSQSGHNTVSWYQQALGQGPQFIFQYYREEENGRGNFPPRFSGLQFPNYSSELNVNALELDDSALYLCASSSVVSRGADTQYFGPGTRLTVL.

The genes are TRBV27 and TRBJ2-1, with 16 nucleotides matching TRBD2. There are 15 residues in the CDR3. CDR1 and CDR2 from the germline V gene are MNHEY and SMNVEV (reference sequence). The V gene end was trimmed by 4 bases and the J gene end by 8 bases; junction bases not matched to a gene: 2. The DNA for the CDR3 is TGTGCCAGCAGTTACGGGACTAGCGGGAGGGATGAGCAGTTCTTC. This sequence encodes CASSYGTSGRDEQFF.

V is TRBV6-5 and J is TRBJ1-6, with 8 positions matching TRBD1. The CDR3 is 16 residues long. The germline CDR1 and CDR2 sequences are MNHEY and SVGAGI. The J segment lost 9 bases and the V segment lost 1 base, leaving 8 bases of the junction unmatched. CDR3 nucleotides: TGTGCCAGCAGTTACTTTACGACAGGGGTGGGTTCACCCCTCCACTTT. This gives the protein CASSYFTTGVGSPLHF.

Only one count was recorded for this clone. The chain has TRBV9 and TRBJ2-7; 8 bases map to TRBD2. The CDR3 loop spans 15 amino acids. Germline CDR1 and CDR2: SGDLS and YYNGEE. V shed 2 bases and J 2 bases; nucleotides not matched to a gene: 6. The chain's CDR3 is CASSVTSGAAYEQYF. CDR3 nucleotide sequence: TGTGCCAGCAGCGTTACTAGCGGAGCCGCCTACGAGCAGTACTTC.

This chain connects TRBV7-2 to TRBJ1-3, with TRBD1 matching 8 bases. The CDR3 contains 17 residues. J was trimmed by 2 bases and V by 0 bases; bases with no gene match: 6. CDR1 and CDR2 from the germline V gene are SGHTA and FQGNSA. The CDR3 DNA is TGTGCCAGCAGCTTAGCGCCAAACAGGGGGACTGGAAACACCATATATTTT. Protein: CASSLAPNRGTGNTIYF.

The chain uses TRBV30 and TRBJ2-1, with 14 bases that match TRBD2. The CDR3 sequence is 16 residues long. V shed 1 base and J 9 bases; nucleotides not matched to a gene: 8. Germline V gives CDR1 GTSNPN, CDR2 SVGIG (reference sequence). The CDR3 region is CAWSGTGTSGGGEQFF. The DNA of the CDR3 is TGTGCCTGGAGTGGGACAGGGACTAGCGGGGGAGGTGAGCAGTTCTTC.

The chain is built from TRBV9 and TRBJ2-3, with TRBD2 identical over 9 bases. The CDR3 extends over 17 amino acids. V lost 0 bases and J lost 2; bases outside the gene matches: 7. Germline assignment: CDR1 SGDLS and CDR2 YYNGEE. The CDR3 DNA follows: TGTGCCAGCAGCGTAGAAGGGGTAGCGGGAGCCACAGATACGCAGTATTTT. Its translation: CASSVEGVAGATDTQYF. The whole variable domain, remainder taken from reference TRBV9 and TRBJ2-3, is DSGVTQTPKHLITATGQRVTLRCSPRSGDLSVYWYQQSLDQGLQFLIQYYNGEERAKGNILERFSAQQFPDLHSELNLSSLELGDSALYFCASSVEGVAGATDTQYFGPGTRLTVL.

This chain links TRBV7-8 with TRBJ2-5, with 9 bases matching TRBD1. Per the germline V gene, CDR1 is SGHVS and CDR2 is FQNEAQ. This CDR3 has 16 residues. With 5 bases clipped from V and 5 bases from J, the junction kept 12 bases outside the gene matches. CDR3 DNA sequence: TGTGCCAGCAGCATACCGTGGACAGGGGTTCGGGAGACCCAGTACTTC. Translation gives CASSIPWTGVRETQYF.

The chain links TRBV28 to TRBJ2-3, with D tentatively TRBD1 (7 bases). The CDR3 is made up of 16 amino acids. V was clipped by 4 bases and J by 7 bases, with 21 bases between them. Germline CDR1 and CDR2: MDHEN and SYDVKM. For the CDR3, the DNA is TGTGCCAGCAGTTCCTCCAGGGGGGCGAGTCATCATACGCAGTATTTT. It translates to CASSSSRGASHHTQYF.

V gene TRBV9 combines with J gene TRBJ2-7; 10 bases align to TRBD1. This CDR3 spans 14 amino acids. The trim removed 4 bases at V and 4 bases at J, leaving 5 bases unmatched. The V gene's germline CDR1 is SGDLS and CDR2 YYNGEE. As DNA, the CDR3 is TGTGCCAGCAGCAACCGGGACAGGGGATACGAGCAGTACTTC. Translated, it gives CASSNRDRGYEQYF.

CDR3 sequence: CASSYSSGGRNGYTF. For the CDR3, the DNA is TGTGCCAGCAGTTACTCCTCGGGGGGGCGGAATGGCTACACCTTC. The gene calls are TRBV6-5 and TRBJ1-2, with D possibly matching TRBD1 (6 bases). The CDR3 contains 15 residues. V gave up 0 bases and J gave up 6 bases, with 14 bases separating them. Germline lookup yields CDR1 MNHEY and CDR2 SVGAGI.

V is TRBV9 and J is TRBJ2-1; perhaps TRBD2 as D (6 bases). Germline V CDR1 and CDR2: SGDLS, YYNGEE. Trimming pared 4 bases from V and 9 bases from J, leaving 14 bases between. This CDR3 is built from 13 residues. The CDR3 DNA sequence: TGTGCCAGCAGCCCCTCTGCCGGGAGTGAGCAGTTCTTC. This encodes CASSPSAGSEQFF. Full variable domain (rest looked up from reference TRBV9 and TRBJ2-1): DSGVTQTPKHLITATGQRVTLRCSPRSGDLSVYWYQQSLDQGLQFLIQYYNGEERAKGNILERFSAQQFPDLHSELNLSSLELGDSALYFCASSPSAGSEQFFGPGTRLTVL.

J is TRBJ1-4 and V is TRBV19; D is possibly TRBD1 (5 bases). V lost 4 bases and J 4 bases, leaving 16 bases between the germline ends. Germline V CDR1 and CDR2: LNHDA, SQIVND (reference sequence). The CDR3 is 16 residues long. Here the CDR3 reads CASSKQDSGNNEKLFF. As DNA, the CDR3 is TGTGCCAGTAGTAAACAGGATTCCGGTAATAATGAAAAACTGTTTTTT.

Of note for this clone: At one end the junction does not follow the germline gene, possibly because of a read error. The chain joins TRBV30 to TRBJ2-7, with D maybe TRBD1 (6 bases). Germline-derived CDR1 and CDR2 are GTSNPN and SVGIG (reference sequence). The CDR3 has 12 residues. CDR3 region: CACSGGGYEQYF. CDR3 DNA: TGTGCCTGCAGTGGGGGCGGCTACGAGCAGTACTTC. The full variable domain, in which reference TRBV30 and TRBJ2-7 provide the parts outside the CDR3, is SQTIHQWPATLVQPVGSPLSLECTVEGTSNPNLYWYRQAAGRGLQLLFYSVGIGQISSEVPQNLSASRPQDRQFILSSKKLLLSDSGFYLCACSGGGYEQYFGPGTRLTVT.

V and J are TRBV2 and TRBJ2-6; 9 bases line up with TRBD1. The J segment lost 0 bases and the V segment lost 6 bases, leaving 9 bases of the junction unmatched. The germline CDR1 and CDR2 sequences are SNHLY and FYNNEI. CDR3 length: 18 amino acids. CDR3 loop: CASSLQGASTSGANVLTF. CDR3 DNA: TGTGCCAGCAGCTTACAGGGGGCATCTACCTCTGGGGCCAACGTCCTGACTTTC.

V and J are TRBV28 and TRBJ1-3; weak D call: TRBD1 (5 bases). In germline, CDR1 is MDHEN, CDR2 SYDVKM. The CDR3 spans 17 residues. V lost 7 bases and J 0 bases, leaving 19 bases between the germline ends. Here the CDR3 reads CASTVAGTPSSGNTIYF. CDR3 DNA: TGTGCCAGCACCGTAGCTGGGACTCCGAGCTCTGGAAACACCATATATTTT.

The V and J genes are TRBV5-1 and TRBJ2-1; TRBD2 agrees at 8 bases. Germline CDR1 and CDR2: SGHRS and YFSETQ. Losses at the gene ends were 0 bases for V and 7 bases for J; bases not matched to a gene: 6. This CDR3 is built from 15 residues. CDR3 nucleotides: TGCGCCAGCAGCTTGGCGGGAGGGCCGGGGAATGAGCAGTTCTTC. This codes for CASSLAGGPGNEQFF.

This chain uses TRBV27 with TRBJ2-7, with D possibly called TRBD1 or TRBD2 (6 bases each). There are 17 residues in the CDR3. V was shortened by 5 bases and J by 6 bases, with 26 bases between the two germline ends. In germline, CDR1 is MNHEY, CDR2 SMNVEV (reference sequence). CDR3 nucleotides: TGTGCCAGCAGTATTACAAGGGGGGTAGGGGGGTTGTCCGAGCAGTACTTC. Protein product: CASSITRGVGGLSEQYF.

V and J are TRBV11-2 and TRBJ1-1; no clear D gene. The V end lost 5 bases, the J end lost 3 bases, and 10 bases lay between the germline ends. Germline loops: CDR1 SGHAT, CDR2 FQNNGV. The CDR3 covers 13 residues. The CDR3 protein is CASSLDSDTEAFF. The CDR3, as DNA: TGTGCCAGCAGCCTCGACTCGGACACTGAAGCTTTCTTT.

Here the CDR3 reads CASSSSTRNNEQFF. The CDR3 nucleotides read TGTGCCAGCAGCTCCTCAACTAGAAACAATGAGCAGTTCTTC. The chain combines TRBV7-9 with TRBJ2-1, with D possibly being TRBD2 (5 bases). The V gene lost 4 bases and the J gene lost 5 bases, with 12 bases spanning the gap. The CDR3 loop spans 14 amino acids. Germline V gene data show CDR1 as SEHNR and CDR2 as FQNEAQ (reference sequence).

This clone was seen a few times. Other DNA sequences in the same sample also yield this CDR3. J is TRBJ1-1 and V is TRBV27; weak D call: TRBD1 (5 bases). This CDR3 contains 13 residues. V was trimmed by 2 bases and J by 4 bases, leaving 8 bases between them. Germline CDR1 reads MNHEY; CDR2 reads SMNVEV (reference sequence). The CDR3 DNA reads TGTGCCAGCAGTTTAGGGGGGGTCACTGAAGCTTTCTTT. Translating it yields CASSLGGVTEAFF.

The chain employs TRBV4-2 and TRBJ2-5, with TRBD2 as a possible D gene (6 bases). Germline lookup yields CDR1 LGHNA and CDR2 YNFKEQ. The V end lost 5 bases, the J end lost 0 bases, and 10 bases lay between the germline ends. The CDR3 sequence is 14 residues long. CDR3 sequence reads: CASSEGGYQETQYF. CDR3 DNA: TGTGCCAGCAGCGAAGGAGGGTACCAAGAGACCCAGTACTTC.